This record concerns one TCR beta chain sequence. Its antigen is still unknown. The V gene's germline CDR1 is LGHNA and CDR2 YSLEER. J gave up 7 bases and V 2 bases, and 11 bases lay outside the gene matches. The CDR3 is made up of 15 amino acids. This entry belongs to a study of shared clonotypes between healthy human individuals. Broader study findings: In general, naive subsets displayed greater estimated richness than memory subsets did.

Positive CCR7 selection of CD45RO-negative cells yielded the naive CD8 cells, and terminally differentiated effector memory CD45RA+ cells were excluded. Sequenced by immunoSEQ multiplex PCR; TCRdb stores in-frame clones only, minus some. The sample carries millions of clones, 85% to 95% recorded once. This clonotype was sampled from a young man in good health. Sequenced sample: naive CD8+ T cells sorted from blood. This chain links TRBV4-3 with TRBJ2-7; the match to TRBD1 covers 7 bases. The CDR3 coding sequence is TGCGCCAGCAGCCAAAATACAGGGGTCGATTGGGAGCAGTACTTC. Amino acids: CASSQNTGVDWEQYF.